The present TCR beta chain was sequenced within a study of T cell clonotyping in hematopoietic cell transplantation. Profiling relied on immunoSEQ multiplex PCR, and the TCRdb table lists in-frame clones only, not all of them. The data show about 9,400 clones, with 75% to 80% seen just once and about 17% held by the top ten. Comment on this clone: Its antigen is currently unknown.

Study-wide points: After transplant, recipient diversity fell while pathologically expanded clonotypes grew through day 180. At the given depth, recipient repertoires were over 95% de novo clonotypes.

The germline CDR1 and CDR2 sequences are MNHNY and SVGAGI (reference sequence). CDR3 size: 15 residues. The V end was cut by 6 bases, the J end by 1 base, with 15 bases between. The clonotype was recovered from a male patient aged 35-50 years who had an allogeneic stem cell transplant from a related donor, so the T cells may come from the graft donor. Some clones in this sample may be carry-over from other donors' samples. The specimen was PBMCs, collected 180 days after allogeneic stem cell transplant. J is TRBJ1-1 and V is TRBV6-6; weak D call: TRBD1 (5 bases). The CDR3 DNA reads TGTGCCAGCAGGACCTCGGGGCGTCGGAACACTGAAGCTTTCTTT. This translates into CASRTSGRRNTEAFF.